A selection of T cell receptor beta chains follows, all from one sample in a study of T-cell reconstitution after alpha-beta-depleted transplantation in children. A single record per CDR3 protein comes from TCRdb applying MiXCR to the PCR reads. The table includes some 200,000 distinct CDR3 sequences, about 6.4% detected once. The input for sequencing was PBMCs from the stem cell graft donor, taken from the stem cell graft. These receptors were collected from a human donor who donated a stem cell graft to a child with Wiskott-Aldrich syndrome. Both conserved end residues are part of each CDR3. The order of the fields is J gene, clone size, D gene, V gene, CDR3 DNA, CDR3 protein. The D gene is left open where the match is weak. Clone sizes are given selectively: once, few, many, or a class where the clone is expanded.

TRBJ2-1,few,-,TRBV2,TGTGCCAGCAGTGTCGACAGGCTATGGGAGCAGTTCTTC,CASSVDRLWEQFF
TRBJ2-4,-,TRBD2,TRBV7-6,TGTGCCAGCAGCCCAGCCGCGGGAGGGATCCGTAGTGGCATTCAGTACTTC,CASSPAAGGIRSGIQYF
TRBJ1-2,many,-,TRBV5-1,TGCGCCAGCAGCTTGGAACAGGGCCCCTATCTCTATGGCTACACCTTC,CASSLEQGPYLYGYTF
TRBJ2-1,many,-,TRBV12-3/TRBV12-4,TGTGCCAGCAGTTTAGGGGACCGGGGGCTGAATGAGCAGTTCTTC,CASSLGDRGLNEQFF
TRBJ1-6,-,-,TRBV7-9,TGTGCCAGCAGCGAGGACGGCTATAATTCACCCCTCCACTTT,CASSEDGYNSPLHF
TRBJ1-1,many,-,TRBV4-3,TGCGCCAGCAGCCAAGGGCGGTACTCGAACACTGAAGCTTTCTTT,CASSQGRYSNTEAFF
TRBJ2-1,many,-,TRBV6-5,TGTGCCAGCAGTCGGGACGGACTAAGCTCCTACAATGAGCAGTTCTTC,CASSRDGLSSYNEQFF
TRBJ2-5,many,TRBD2,TRBV15,TGTGCCACCAGCAGAGGTTGGGGGGGAGTGAAGACCCAGTACTTC,CATSRGWGGVKTQYF
TRBJ2-3,many,-,TRBV20-1,TGCAGTGCTAGAGATTCCCAGGGCGGGGATACGCAGTATTTT,CSARDSQGGDTQYF
TRBJ2-1,few,TRBD2,TRBV7-7,TGTGCCAGCAGCCCGACTAGCGGGGTGAGCTCCTACAATGAGCAGTTCTTC,CASSPTSGVSSYNEQFF
TRBJ2-5,many,-,TRBV7-8,TGTGCCAGCACCGTTACCGGACAAGAGACCCAGTACTTC,CASTVTGQETQYF
TRBJ2-7,many,-,TRBV30,TGTGCCGGTGGGGCCTACGAGCAGTACTTC,CAGGAYEQYF
TRBJ2-1,many,-,TRBV12-3/TRBV12-4,TGTGCCAGCCAACGGGAAGTTGAGCAGTTCTTC,CASQREVEQFF
TRBJ1-1,many,-,TRBV30,TGTGCCTGGATTTTCGGGCAGTTGAACACTGAAGCTTTCTTT,CAWIFGQLNTEAFF
TRBJ2-7,many,-,TRBV12-3/TRBV12-4,TGTGCCAGCAGTTGGGGGAGATACGAGCAGTACTTC,CASSWGRYEQYF
TRBJ2-7,many,-,TRBV20-1,TGCAGTGCTAGAGGAGAAGCAGTCTACGAGCAGTACTTC,CSARGEAVYEQYF
TRBJ2-2,-,TRBD1,TRBV10-3,TGTGCCATCAGTGAGGACAGGGGGCGAAGAGGCACCGGGGAGCTGTTTTTT,CAISEDRGRRGTGELFF
TRBJ2-5,many,-,TRBV25-1,TGTGCCAGCAGTGAGGTCGTCCAGCCGGAGACCCAGTACTTC,CASSEVVQPETQYF
TRBJ1-6,-,TRBD1,TRBV6-1,TGTGCCAGCAGTAAAACAGGGGTAGCAGATTCACCCCTCCACTTT,CASSKTGVADSPLHF
TRBJ2-3,many,-,TRBV28,TGTGCCAGCAGTCCCCTACTCCTAGACAGCACAGATACGCAGTATTTT,CASSPLLLDSTDTQYF
TRBJ1-1,-,TRBD1,TRBV30,TGTGCCTGGAGTCAAACGACAGGGCGCACTGAAGCTTTCTTT,CAWSQTTGRTEAFF
TRBJ2-1,many,TRBD2,TRBV12-3/TRBV12-4,TGTGCCAGCACTCAAGGGACTAGCGGCTACAATGAGCAGTTCTTC,CASTQGTSGYNEQFF
TRBJ2-1,many,TRBD1,TRBV7-2,TGTGCCAGCAGCTTATCACAGGGGATATACAATGAGCAGTTCTTC,CASSLSQGIYNEQFF
TRBJ2-7,few,TRBD2,TRBV29-1,TGCAGCGCCGGGACTAGCGGGAGGGTCCGCGACGAGCAGTACTTC,CSAGTSGRVRDEQYF
TRBJ2-1,many,TRBD1,TRBV10-2,TGCGCCAGCAGTGAAGAAGACAGGGTTGTCGATGAGCAGTTCTTC,CASSEEDRVVDEQFF
TRBJ2-2,many,-,TRBV18,TGTGCCAGCTCACCCTCGAACACCGGGGAGCTGTTTTTT,CASSPSNTGELFF
TRBJ2-2,-,TRBD2,TRBV11-1,TGTGCCTGCATTGTGCCTCTAGCGGGAGGCCAGAACACCGGGGAGCTGTTTTTT,CACIVPLAGGQNTGELFF
TRBJ2-3,many,-,TRBV20-1,TGCAGTGCTGTAATAGAGGGATCCATTACAGATACGCAGTATTTT,CSAVIEGSITDTQYF
TRBJ1-3,many,TRBD1,TRBV12-3/TRBV12-4,TGTGCCAGCAGTCGGACAGGGACTGGAAACACCATATATTTT,CASSRTGTGNTIYF